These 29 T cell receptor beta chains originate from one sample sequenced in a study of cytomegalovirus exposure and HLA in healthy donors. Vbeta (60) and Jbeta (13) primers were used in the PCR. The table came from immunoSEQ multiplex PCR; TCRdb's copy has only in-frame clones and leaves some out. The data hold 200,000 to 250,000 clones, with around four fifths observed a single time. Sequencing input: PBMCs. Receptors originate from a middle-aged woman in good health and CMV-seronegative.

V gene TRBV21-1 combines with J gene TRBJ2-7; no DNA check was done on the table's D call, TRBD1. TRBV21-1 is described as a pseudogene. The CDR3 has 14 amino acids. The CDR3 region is CASSPQGHVYEQYF. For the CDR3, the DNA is TGTGCCAGCAGCCCCCAGGGGCATGTCTACGAGCAGTACTTC.

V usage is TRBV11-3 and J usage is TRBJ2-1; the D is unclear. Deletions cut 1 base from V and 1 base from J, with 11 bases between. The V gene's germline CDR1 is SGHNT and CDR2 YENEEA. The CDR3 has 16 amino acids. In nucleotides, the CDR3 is TGTGCCAGCAGCTTAGTTTCAGGTTTATCCTACAATGAGCAGTTCTTC. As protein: CASSLVSGLSYNEQFF.

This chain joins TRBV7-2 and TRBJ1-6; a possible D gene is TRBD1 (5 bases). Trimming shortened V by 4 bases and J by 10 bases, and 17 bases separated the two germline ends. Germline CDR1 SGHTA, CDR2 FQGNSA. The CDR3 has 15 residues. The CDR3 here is CASSSSQGNLSPLHF. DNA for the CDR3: TGTGCCAGCAGCTCGTCCCAGGGAAACCTCTCACCCCTCCACTTT.

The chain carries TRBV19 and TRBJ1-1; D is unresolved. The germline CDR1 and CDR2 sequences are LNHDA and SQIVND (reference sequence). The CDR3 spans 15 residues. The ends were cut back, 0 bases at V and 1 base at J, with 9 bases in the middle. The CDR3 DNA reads TGTGCCAGTAGTATAGAAACCCGGGGGAACACTGAAGCTTTCTTT. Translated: CASSIETRGNTEAFF.

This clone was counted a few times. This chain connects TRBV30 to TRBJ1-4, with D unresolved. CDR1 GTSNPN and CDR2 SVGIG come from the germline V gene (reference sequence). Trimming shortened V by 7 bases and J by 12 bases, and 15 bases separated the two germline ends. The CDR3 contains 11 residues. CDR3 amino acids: CASREGWELFF. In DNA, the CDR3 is TGTGCCTCCCGGGAGGGCTGGGAACTGTTTTTT.

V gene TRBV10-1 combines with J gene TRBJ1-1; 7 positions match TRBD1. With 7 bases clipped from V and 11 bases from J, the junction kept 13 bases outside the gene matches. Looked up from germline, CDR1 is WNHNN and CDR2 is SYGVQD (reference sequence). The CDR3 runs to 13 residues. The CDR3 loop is CASIVSRGRGAFF. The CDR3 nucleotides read TGCGCCAGCATCGTGAGCAGGGGGAGAGGCGCTTTCTTT.

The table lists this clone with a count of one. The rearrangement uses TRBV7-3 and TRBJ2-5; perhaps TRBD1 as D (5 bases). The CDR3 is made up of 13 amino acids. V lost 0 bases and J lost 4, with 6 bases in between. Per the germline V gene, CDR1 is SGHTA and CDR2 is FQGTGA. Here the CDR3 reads CASSLTGVETQYF. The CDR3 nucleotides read TGTGCCAGCAGCTTAACAGGGGTAGAGACCCAGTACTTC. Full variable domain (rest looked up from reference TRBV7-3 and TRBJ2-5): GAGVSQTPSNKVTEKGKYVELRCDPISGHTALYWYRQSLGQGPEFLIYFQGTGAADDSGLPNDRFFAVRPEGSVSTLKIQRTERGDSAVYLCASSLTGVETQYFGPGTRLLVL.

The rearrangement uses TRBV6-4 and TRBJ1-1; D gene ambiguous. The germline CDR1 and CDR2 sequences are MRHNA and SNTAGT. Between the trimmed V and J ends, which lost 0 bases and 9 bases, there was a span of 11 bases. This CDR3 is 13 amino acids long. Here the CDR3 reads CASSDSSRGKAFF. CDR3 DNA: TGTGCCAGCAGTGACTCGAGTCGAGGGAAAGCTTTCTTT.

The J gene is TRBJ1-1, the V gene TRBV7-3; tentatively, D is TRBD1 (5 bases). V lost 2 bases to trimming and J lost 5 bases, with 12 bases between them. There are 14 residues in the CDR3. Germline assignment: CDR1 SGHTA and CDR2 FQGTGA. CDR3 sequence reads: CASSLGGVQTEAFF. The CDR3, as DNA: TGTGCCAGCAGCTTAGGAGGGGTCCAGACTGAAGCTTTCTTT. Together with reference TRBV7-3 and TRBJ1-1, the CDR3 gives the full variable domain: GAGVSQTPSNKVTEKGKYVELRCDPISGHTALYWYRQSLGQGPEFLIYFQGTGAADDSGLPNDRFFAVRPEGSVSTLKIQRTERGDSAVYLCASSLGGVQTEAFFGQGTRLTVV.

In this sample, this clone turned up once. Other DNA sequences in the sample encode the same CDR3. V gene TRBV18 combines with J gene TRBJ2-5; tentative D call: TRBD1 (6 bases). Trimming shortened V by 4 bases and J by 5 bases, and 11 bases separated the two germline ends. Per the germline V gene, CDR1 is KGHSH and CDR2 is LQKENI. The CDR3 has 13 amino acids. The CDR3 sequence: CASSLGTQETQYF. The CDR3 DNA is TGTGCCAGCTCACTCGGGACACAGGAGACCCAGTACTTC.

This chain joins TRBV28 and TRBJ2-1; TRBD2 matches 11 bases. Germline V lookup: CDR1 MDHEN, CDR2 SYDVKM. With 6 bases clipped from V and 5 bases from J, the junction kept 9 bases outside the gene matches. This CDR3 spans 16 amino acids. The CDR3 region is CASSPDSSGGNNEQFF. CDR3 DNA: TGTGCCAGCAGCCCTGACTCTAGCGGGGGGAACAATGAGCAGTTCTTC. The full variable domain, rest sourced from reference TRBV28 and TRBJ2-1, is DVKVTQSSRYLVKRTGEKVFLECVQDMDHENMFWYRQDPGLGLRLIYFSYDVKMKEKGDIPEGYSVSREKKERFSLILESASTNQTSMYLCASSPDSSGGNNEQFFGPGTRLTVL.

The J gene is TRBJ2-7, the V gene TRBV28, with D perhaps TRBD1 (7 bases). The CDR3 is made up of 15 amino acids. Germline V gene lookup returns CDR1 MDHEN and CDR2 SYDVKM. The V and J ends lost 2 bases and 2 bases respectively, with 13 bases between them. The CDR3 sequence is CASSLLAGGTYEQYF. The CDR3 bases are TGTGCCAGCAGTTTACTGGCAGGGGGGACCTACGAGCAGTACTTC. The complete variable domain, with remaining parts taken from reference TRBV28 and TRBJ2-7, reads DVKVTQSSRYLVKRTGEKVFLECVQDMDHENMFWYRQDPGLGLRLIYFSYDVKMKEKGDIPEGYSVSREKKERFSLILESASTNQTSMYLCASSLLAGGTYEQYFGPGTRLTVT.

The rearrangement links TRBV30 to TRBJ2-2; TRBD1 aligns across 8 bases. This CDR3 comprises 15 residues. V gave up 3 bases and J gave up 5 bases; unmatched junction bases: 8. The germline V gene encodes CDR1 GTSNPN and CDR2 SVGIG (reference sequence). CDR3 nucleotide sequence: TGTGCCTGGAGGAACGCGGACAGGGCGACCGGGGAGCTGTTTTTT. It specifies CAWRNADRATGELFF.

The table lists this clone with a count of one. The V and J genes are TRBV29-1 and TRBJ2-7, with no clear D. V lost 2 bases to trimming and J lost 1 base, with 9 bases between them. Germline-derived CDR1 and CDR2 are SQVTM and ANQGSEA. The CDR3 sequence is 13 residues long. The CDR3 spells CSVELTVSYEQYF. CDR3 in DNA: TGCAGCGTTGAACTAACAGTTTCCTACGAGCAGTACTTC.

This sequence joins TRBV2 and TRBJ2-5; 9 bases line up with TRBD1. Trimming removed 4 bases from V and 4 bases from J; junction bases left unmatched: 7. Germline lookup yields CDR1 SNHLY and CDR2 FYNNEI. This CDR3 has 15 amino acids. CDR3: CASSGGQGRGETQYF. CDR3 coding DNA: TGTGCCAGCAGTGGGGGACAGGGTAGGGGAGAGACCCAGTACTTC.

CDR3 sequence reads: CASSPTGSYNSPLHF. CDR3 DNA: TGTGCCAGCAGTCCGACAGGCTCCTATAATTCACCCCTCCACTTT. This rearrangement joins TRBV7-9 to TRBJ1-6; D possibly corresponds to TRBD1 (6 bases). The CDR3 length is 15 residues. Trimming removed 6 bases from V and 0 bases from J, with 9 bases in between. Germline CDR1 is SEHNR and CDR2 is FQNEAQ (reference sequence).

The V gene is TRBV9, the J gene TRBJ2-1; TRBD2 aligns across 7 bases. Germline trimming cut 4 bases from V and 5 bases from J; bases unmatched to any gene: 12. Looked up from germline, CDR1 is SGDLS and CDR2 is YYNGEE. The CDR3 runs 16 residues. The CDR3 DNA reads TGTGCCAGCAGCCGCCTGGGGACTACCACCGACAATGAGCAGTTCTTC. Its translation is CASSRLGTTTDNEQFF.

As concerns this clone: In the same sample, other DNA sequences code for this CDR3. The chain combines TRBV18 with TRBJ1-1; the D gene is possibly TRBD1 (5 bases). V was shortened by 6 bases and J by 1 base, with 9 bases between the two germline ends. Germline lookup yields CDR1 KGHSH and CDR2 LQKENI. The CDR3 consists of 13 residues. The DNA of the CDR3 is TGTGCCAGCTCGCAACAGGCGAACACTGAAGCTTTCTTT. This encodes CASSQQANTEAFF.

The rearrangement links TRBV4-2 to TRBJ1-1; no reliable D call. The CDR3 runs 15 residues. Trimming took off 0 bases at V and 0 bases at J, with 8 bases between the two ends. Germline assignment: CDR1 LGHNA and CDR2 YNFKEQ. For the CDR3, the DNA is TGTGCCAGCAGCCAAGAACCGGGAATGAACACTGAAGCTTTCTTT. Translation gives CASSQEPGMNTEAFF.

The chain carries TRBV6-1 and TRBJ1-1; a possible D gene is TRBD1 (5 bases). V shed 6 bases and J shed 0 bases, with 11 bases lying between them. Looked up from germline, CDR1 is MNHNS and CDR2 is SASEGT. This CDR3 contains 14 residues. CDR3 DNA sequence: TGTGCCAGCAGGAAGGACACCATGAACACTGAAGCTTTCTTT. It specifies CASRKDTMNTEAFF.

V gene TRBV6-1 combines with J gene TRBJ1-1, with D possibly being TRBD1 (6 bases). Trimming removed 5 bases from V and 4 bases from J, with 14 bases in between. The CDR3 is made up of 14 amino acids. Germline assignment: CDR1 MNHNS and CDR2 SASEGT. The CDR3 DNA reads TGTGCCAGCAGTCCTTGGACAGCTACCACTGAAGCTTTCTTT. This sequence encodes CASSPWTATTEAFF.

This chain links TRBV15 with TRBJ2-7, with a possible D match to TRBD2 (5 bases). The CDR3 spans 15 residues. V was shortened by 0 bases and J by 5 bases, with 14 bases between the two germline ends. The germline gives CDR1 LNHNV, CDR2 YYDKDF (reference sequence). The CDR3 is CATSRDTASINEQYF. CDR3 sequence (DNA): TGTGCCACCAGCAGAGATACGGCTAGCATTAACGAGCAGTACTTC.

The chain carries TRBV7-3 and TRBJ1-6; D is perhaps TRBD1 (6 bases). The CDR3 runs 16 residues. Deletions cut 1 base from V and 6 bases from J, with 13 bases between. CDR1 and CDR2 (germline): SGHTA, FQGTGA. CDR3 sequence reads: CASSLMGRGANSPLHF. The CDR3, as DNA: TGTGCCAGCAGCTTAATGGGCAGGGGAGCTAATTCACCCCTCCACTTT. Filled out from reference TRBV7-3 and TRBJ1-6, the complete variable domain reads GAGVSQTPSNKVTEKGKYVELRCDPISGHTALYWYRQSLGQGPEFLIYFQGTGAADDSGLPNDRFFAVRPEGSVSTLKIQRTERGDSAVYLCASSLMGRGANSPLHFGNGTRLTVT.

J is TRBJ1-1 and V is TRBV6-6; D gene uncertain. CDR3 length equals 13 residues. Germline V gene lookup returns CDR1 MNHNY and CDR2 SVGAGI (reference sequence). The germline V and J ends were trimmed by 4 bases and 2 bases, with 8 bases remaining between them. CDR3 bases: TGTGCCAGCAGTTCGACAAGAAACACTGAAGCTTTCTTT. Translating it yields CASSSTRNTEAFF.

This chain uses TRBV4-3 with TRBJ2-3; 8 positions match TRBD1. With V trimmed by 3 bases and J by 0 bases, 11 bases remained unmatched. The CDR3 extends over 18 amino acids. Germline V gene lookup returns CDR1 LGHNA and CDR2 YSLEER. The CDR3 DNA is TGCGCCAGCAGCCAGGGGGAAGCAGGGGGCCATAGCACAGATACGCAGTATTTT. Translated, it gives CASSQGEAGGHSTDTQYF.

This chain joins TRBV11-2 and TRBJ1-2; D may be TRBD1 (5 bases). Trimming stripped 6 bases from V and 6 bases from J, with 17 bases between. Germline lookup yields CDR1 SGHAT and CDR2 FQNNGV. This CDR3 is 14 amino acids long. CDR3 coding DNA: TGTGCCAGCAGTCTAGAGGGACTCAGGGATGGCTACACCTTC. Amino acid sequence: CASSLEGLRDGYTF.

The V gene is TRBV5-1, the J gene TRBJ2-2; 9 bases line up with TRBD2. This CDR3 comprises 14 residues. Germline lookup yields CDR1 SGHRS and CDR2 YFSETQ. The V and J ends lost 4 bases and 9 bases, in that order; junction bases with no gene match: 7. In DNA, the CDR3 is TGCGCCAGCAGCATGGGCGGGGGGGCCCGGGAGCTGTTTTTT. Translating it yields CASSMGGGARELFF.

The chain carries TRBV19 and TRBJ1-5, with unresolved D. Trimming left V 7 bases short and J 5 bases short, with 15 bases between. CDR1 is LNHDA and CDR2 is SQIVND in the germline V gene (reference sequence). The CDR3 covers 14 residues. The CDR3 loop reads CASNTGMRYQPQHF. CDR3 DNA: TGTGCCAGTAATACGGGGATGAGGTATCAGCCCCAGCATTTT. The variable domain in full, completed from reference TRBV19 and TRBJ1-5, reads DGGITQSPKYLFRKEGQNVTLSCEQNLNHDAMYWYRQDPGQGLRLIYYSQIVNDFQKGDIAEGYSVSREKKESFPLTVTSAQKNPTAFYLCASNTGMRYQPQHFGDGTRLSIL.

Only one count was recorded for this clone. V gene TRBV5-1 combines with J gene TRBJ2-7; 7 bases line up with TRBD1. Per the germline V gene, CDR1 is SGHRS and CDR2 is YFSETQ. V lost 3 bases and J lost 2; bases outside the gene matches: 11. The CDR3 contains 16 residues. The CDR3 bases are TGCGCCAGCAGCTGGAAGGGGGCGCCTAGCCCCTACGAGCAGTACTTC. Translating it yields CASSWKGAPSPYEQYF.